This is a list of T cell receptor beta chains from one sample in a study of regulatory T cells in long-lasting Graves disease. TCRdb recomputed calls from the multiplex PCR reads with MiXCR, one row per CDR3 protein. The sample lists approximately 380,000 distinct CDR3 sequences, 20% to 25% occurring once. This material consisted of peripheral blood mononuclear cells (PBMCs), taken when the disease was refractory, from a patient treated with antithyroid drugs. The origin of the receptors is a female donor with Graves disease. Each CDR3 is given with its conserved first and last residue. The D gene is left open where the match is weak. The size of a clone is reported for some rows only, either as once, few or many, or as a class for expanded clones.

d_call	v_call	clone_size	j_call	cdr3_nt	cdr3_aa
TRBD1	TRBV7-9	NA	TRBJ2-2	TGTGCCAGCAGCTGGGGACAGTACACCGGGGAGCTGTTTTTT	CASSWGQYTGELFF
NA	TRBV6-5	many	TRBJ1-5	TGTGCCAGCAGTTCAAGGACGGGGGGTCAGCCCCAGCATTTT	CASSSRTGGQPQHF
TRBD1	TRBV7-2	NA	TRBJ2-7	TGTGCCAGCAGCACAACCGGGACAGGGGGCGGCGAGCAGTACTTC	CASSTTGTGGGEQYF
TRBD1	TRBV6-1	NA	TRBJ2-1	TGTGCCAGCCCAGGGGGAACAGGGGGCAGTTACAATGAGCAGTTCTTC	CASPGGTGGSYNEQFF
NA	TRBV7-9	NA	TRBJ2-7	TGTGCCAGCAGTTTGACCGCCGAGCAGTACTTC	CASSLTAEQYF
TRBD2	TRBV5-1	few	TRBJ2-2	TGCGCCAGCAGCGCGGCGGGAGGGTACACCGGGGAGCTGTTTTTT	CASSAAGGYTGELFF
NA	TRBV18	few	TRBJ2-4	TGTGCCAGCTCAACCGACGAGGGTGGCATTCAGTACTTC	CASSTDEGGIQYF
NA	TRBV20-1	NA	TRBJ2-7	TGCAGTGCTAGAGACGGGACCTACGAGCAGTACTTC	CSARDGTYEQYF
NA	TRBV15	few	TRBJ2-1	TGTGCCACCAGCAGAGATCGGTTCAACAATGAGCAGTTCTTC	CATSRDRFNNEQFF
NA	TRBV6-1	NA	TRBJ1-5	TGTGCCAGCAATATGGTGGGTCAGCCCCAGCATTTT	CASNMVGQPQHF
NA	TRBV6-5	many	TRBJ2-7	TGTGCCAGCAGTTACATCCCAGGGGGGAGCTACGAGCAGTACTTC	CASSYIPGGSYEQYF
TRBD1	TRBV6-1	few	TRBJ1-1	TGTGCCAGCAGAGATACAGGGGGCACTGAAGCTTTCTTT	CASRDTGGTEAFF
TRBD2	TRBV27	NA	TRBJ2-7	TGTGCCAGCAGCCGGGGTGGGGCGGGGGGCTACGAGCAGTACTTC	CASSRGGAGGYEQYF
NA	TRBV7-6	few	TRBJ2-5	TGTGCCAGCAGCCCCGACAGTCAGACCCAGTACTTC	CASSPDSQTQYF
NA	TRBV18	NA	TRBJ2-2	TGTGCCAGCTCACCGGAGCGGGCTAACACCGGGGAGCTGTTTTTT	CASSPERANTGELFF
NA	TRBV6-5	NA	TRBJ2-3	TGTGCCAGCAGTTACGTGGGGGGCACAGATACGCAGTATTTT	CASSYVGGTDTQYF
TRBD1	TRBV7-2	many	TRBJ2-7	TGTGCCAGCAAAATAGGGACAGGGGCTTCCTACGAGCAGTACTTC	CASKIGTGASYEQYF
NA	TRBV9	NA	TRBJ2-5	TGTGCCAGCAGCGTAGAAACCGTGTGGGGGCTAGAGACCCAGTACTTC	CASSVETVWGLETQYF
NA	TRBV25-1	NA	TRBJ1-2	TGTGCCAGCAGTGGCTCCCACATGTCGGGACAAGGCTACACCTTC	CASSGSHMSGQGYTF
NA	TRBV7-2	few	TRBJ2-3	TGTGCCAGCAGCCAAGGGTACCCAGATGCAGATACGCAGTATTTT	CASSQGYPDADTQYF
NA	TRBV11-2	few	TRBJ1-1	TGTGCCAGCAGCCAGGACGGCCCGAGCTTGAACACTGAAGCTTTCTTT	CASSQDGPSLNTEAFF
NA	TRBV19	NA	TRBJ2-3	TGTGCCAGTAGTAACCCCAGGGAGACCTTCACAGATACGCAGTATTTT	CASSNPRETFTDTQYF
TRBD2	TRBV15	few	TRBJ2-7	TGTGCCACCAGCCGCTCTAGCGGGGTATACGAGCAGTACTTC	CATSRSSGVYEQYF
TRBD1	TRBV2	many	TRBJ1-4	TGTGCCAGCAGTGGACAGGGGGCTAATGAAAAACTGTTTTTT	CASSGQGANEKLFF
NA	TRBV12-3/TRBV12-4	many	TRBJ1-1	TGTGCCAGCACCCCCTGGAGGACAGATGAAGCTTTCTTT	CASTPWRTDEAFF
TRBD1	TRBV20-1	many	TRBJ1-2	TGCAGTGCTAGCCCGGGACAGGTTTCCTCGGGGACCTTC	CSASPGQVSSGTF
NA	TRBV5-1	many	TRBJ2-7	TGCGCCAGCAAGAAAGAGGGACGTATGGGCGAGCAGTACTTC	CASKKEGRMGEQYF
NA	TRBV27	few	TRBJ2-3	TGTGCCAGCACCCGGGACGGATTCACAGATACGCAGTATTTT	CASTRDGFTDTQYF
NA	TRBV27	many	TRBJ2-5	TGTGCCAGCAGTCTCACCGCAGCGGCGGGACAGATCTTCTTC	CASSLTAAAGQIFF
NA	TRBV6-2/TRBV6-3	NA	TRBJ2-1	TGTGCCAGCAGTTACTCGGGGCAGCGAACAACCCCGATGGGAAAGCAGTTCTTC	CASSYSGQRTTPMGKQFF
TRBD1	TRBV5-1	few	TRBJ2-7	TGCGCCAGCAGCTTGTTAGACAGGGGATCCTCCTACGAGCAGTACTTC	CASSLLDRGSSYEQYF
TRBD1	TRBV3-1	NA	TRBJ1-1	TGTGCCAGCAGCCAGGAGACAGGGCTCACTGAAGCTTTCTTT	CASSQETGLTEAFF
TRBD2	TRBV6-5	many	TRBJ2-5	TGTGCCAGCAGTTACTGGCCGAGCGGGAGGGTACGGACCCAGTACTTC	CASSYWPSGRVRTQYF
TRBD2	TRBV12-3/TRBV12-4	NA	TRBJ2-3	TGTGCCAGCAGTTTACCCCTCCTAGCGGAGACTAGCACAGATACGCAGTATTTT	CASSLPLLAETSTDTQYF
NA	TRBV6-1	many	TRBJ1-1	TGTGCCACCACACTGGCGGGGAACACTGAAGCTTTCTTT	CATTLAGNTEAFF
NA	TRBV6-2/TRBV6-3	NA	TRBJ1-5	TGTGCCAGCAGGCGGTCCGGGGGAAAGGAGCAGCCCCAGCATTTT	CASRRSGGKEQPQHF
NA	TRBV12-3/TRBV12-4	many	TRBJ1-1	TGTGCCAGCAGTTCCGGTGCCCCTGGAGCTTTCTTT	CASSSGAPGAFF
TRBD1	TRBV9	NA	TRBJ2-7	TGTGCCAGCAGCGTCGCGGGGACAGGGTTTGACGAGCAGTACTTC	CASSVAGTGFDEQYF
NA	TRBV29-1	NA	TRBJ2-3	TGCAGCGTTTCCGGGACAGATACGCAGTATTTT	CSVSGTDTQYF
NA	TRBV7-2	NA	TRBJ2-1	TGTGCCAGCAGCTTGGGGGAACTTAACAATGAGCAGTTCTTC	CASSLGELNNEQFF
NA	TRBV30	many	TRBJ2-5	TGTGCTTGGGGATCCGGGGTGGAGACCCAGTACTTC	CAWGSGVETQYF
NA	TRBV12-3/TRBV12-4	many	TRBJ2-7	TGTGCCAGCAGTCCCTTGGTCTCCTACGAGCAGTACTTC	CASSPLVSYEQYF
TRBD1	TRBV12-3/TRBV12-4	many	TRBJ1-5	TGTGCCAGCACCGGGACAGGTCTTGAACTCAATCAGCCCCAGCATTTT	CASTGTGLELNQPQHF
NA	TRBV2	NA	TRBJ2-7	TGTGCCAGCTCACCCTTCCAGGGAGCAAGCTCCTACGAGCAGTACTTC	CASSPFQGASSYEQYF
TRBD1	TRBV7-2	NA	TRBJ1-3	TGTGCCAGCAGCTTAGTAGGGGGCGCTGGAAACACCATATATTTT	CASSLVGGAGNTIYF
NA	TRBV27	NA	TRBJ2-7	TGTGCCAGCAGTATTCGGGACGGCCCCTCTCCTTACGAGCAGTACTTC	CASSIRDGPSPYEQYF
NA	TRBV9	NA	TRBJ2-2	TGTGCCAGCAGCGTAGTTGGGGGCACCGGGGAGCTGTTTTTT	CASSVVGGTGELFF
TRBD2	TRBV6-1	many	TRBJ2-7	TGTGCCAGCACCCGAGTGGGACTAGCGGCCAACTACGAGCAGTACTTC	CASTRVGLAANYEQYF
NA	TRBV12-5	NA	TRBJ1-3	TGTGCTAGTGGTTATGAGGCATTTGGAAACACCATATATTTT	CASGYEAFGNTIYF
NA	TRBV30	NA	TRBJ1-6	TGTGCCTGGAGGCCTCAAGTAACTTCACCCCTCCACTTT	CAWRPQVTSPLHF
NA	TRBV30	few	TRBJ2-5	TGTGCCCATTCACGGGGCTTGAAAGAGACCCAGTACTTC	CAHSRGLKETQYF
NA	TRBV28	NA	TRBJ2-6	TGTGCCAGCACCCGAGTTGGGGCCAACGTCCTGACTTTC	CASTRVGANVLTF
NA	TRBV4-1	NA	TRBJ2-7	TGCGCCAGCAGCCAATCGGGGGGGGGGACAGCAACCTACGAGCAGTACTTC	CASSQSGGGTATYEQYF
TRBD1	TRBV19	NA	TRBJ2-7	TGTGCCAGTAGTATAGACGGGACAGGGTACTACGAGCAGTACTTC	CASSIDGTGYYEQYF